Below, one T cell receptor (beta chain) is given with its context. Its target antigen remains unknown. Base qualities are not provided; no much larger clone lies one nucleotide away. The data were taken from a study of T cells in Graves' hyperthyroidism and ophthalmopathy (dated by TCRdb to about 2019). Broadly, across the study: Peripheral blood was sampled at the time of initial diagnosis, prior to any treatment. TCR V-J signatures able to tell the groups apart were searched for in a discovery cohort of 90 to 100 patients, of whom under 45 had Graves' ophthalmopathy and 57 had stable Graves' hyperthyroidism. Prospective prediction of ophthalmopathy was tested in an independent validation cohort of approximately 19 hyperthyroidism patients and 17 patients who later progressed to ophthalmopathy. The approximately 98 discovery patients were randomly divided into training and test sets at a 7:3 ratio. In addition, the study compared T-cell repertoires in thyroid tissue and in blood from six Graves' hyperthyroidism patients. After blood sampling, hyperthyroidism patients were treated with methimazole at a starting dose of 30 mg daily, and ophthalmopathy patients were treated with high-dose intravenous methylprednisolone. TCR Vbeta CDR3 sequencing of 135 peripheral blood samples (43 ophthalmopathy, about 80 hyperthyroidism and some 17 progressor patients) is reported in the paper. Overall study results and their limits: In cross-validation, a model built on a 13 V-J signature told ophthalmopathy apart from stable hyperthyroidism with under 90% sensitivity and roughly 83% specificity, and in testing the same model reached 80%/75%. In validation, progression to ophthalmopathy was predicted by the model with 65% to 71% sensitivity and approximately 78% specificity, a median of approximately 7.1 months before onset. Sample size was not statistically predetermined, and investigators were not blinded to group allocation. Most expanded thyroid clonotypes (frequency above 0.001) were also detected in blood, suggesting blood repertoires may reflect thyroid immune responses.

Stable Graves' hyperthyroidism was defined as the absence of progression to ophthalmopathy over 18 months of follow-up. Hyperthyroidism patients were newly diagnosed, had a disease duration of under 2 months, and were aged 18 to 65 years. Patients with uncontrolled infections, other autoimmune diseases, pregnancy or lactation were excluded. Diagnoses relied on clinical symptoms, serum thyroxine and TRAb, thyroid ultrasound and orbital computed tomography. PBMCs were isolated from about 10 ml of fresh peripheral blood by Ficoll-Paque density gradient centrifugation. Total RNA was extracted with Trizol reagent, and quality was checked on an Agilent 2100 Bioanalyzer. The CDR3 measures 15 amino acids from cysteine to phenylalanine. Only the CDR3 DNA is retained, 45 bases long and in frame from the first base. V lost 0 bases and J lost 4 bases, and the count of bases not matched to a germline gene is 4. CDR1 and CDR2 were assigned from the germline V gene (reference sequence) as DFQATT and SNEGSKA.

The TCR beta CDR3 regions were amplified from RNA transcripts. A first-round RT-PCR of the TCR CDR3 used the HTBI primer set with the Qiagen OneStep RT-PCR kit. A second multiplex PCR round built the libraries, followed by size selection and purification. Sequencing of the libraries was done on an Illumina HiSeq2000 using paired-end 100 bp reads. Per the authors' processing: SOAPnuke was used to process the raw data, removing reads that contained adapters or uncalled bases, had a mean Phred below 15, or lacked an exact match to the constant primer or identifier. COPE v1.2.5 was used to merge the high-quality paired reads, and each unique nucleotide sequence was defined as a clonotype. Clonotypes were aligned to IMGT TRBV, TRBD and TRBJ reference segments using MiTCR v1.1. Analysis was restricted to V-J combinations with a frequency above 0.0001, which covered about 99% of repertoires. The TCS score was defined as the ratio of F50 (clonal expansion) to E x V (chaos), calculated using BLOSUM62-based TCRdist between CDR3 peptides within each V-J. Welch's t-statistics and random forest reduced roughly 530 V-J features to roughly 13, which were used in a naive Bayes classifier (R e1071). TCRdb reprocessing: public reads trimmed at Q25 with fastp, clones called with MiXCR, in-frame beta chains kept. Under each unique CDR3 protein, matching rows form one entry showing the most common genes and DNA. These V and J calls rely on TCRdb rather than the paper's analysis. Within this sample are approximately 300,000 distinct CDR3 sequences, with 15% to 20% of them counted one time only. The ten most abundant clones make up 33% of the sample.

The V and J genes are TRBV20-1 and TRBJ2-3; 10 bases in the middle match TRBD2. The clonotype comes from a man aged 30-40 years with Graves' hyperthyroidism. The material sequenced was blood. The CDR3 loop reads CSARDASGSPDTQYF. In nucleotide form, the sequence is TGCAGTGCTAGAGATGCTAGCGGGAGCCCAGATACGCAGTATTTT.